This TCR beta chain was documented in a study of cytomegalovirus exposure and HLA in healthy donors. Both 60 Vbeta primers and 13 Jbeta primers went into the PCR. Generated by immunoSEQ multiplex PCR, the TCRdb table keeps only in-frame clones and is missing some. The repertoire holds approximately 130,000 clones, more than 80% seen once, with about 6.7% in the top ten. To note about this clone: The antigen remains unidentified.

Study-wide results and caveats: Analyses of presence/absence relied on an assumption of roughly uniform sequencing depth across donors.

Germline assignment: CDR1 MNHEY and CDR2 SMNVEV (reference sequence). The CDR3 totals 16 residues. Trimming cost V 0 bases and J 5 bases; bases outside gene matches: 9. Donors were ostensibly healthy at sampling, although undocumented immune exposures were probable. This clonotype was obtained from a woman aged 25 to 39 in good health and CMV-seropositive. The chain links TRBV27 to TRBJ1-2, with 7 bases matching TRBD1. The sequenced sample consisted of PBMCs. CDR3 coding DNA: TGTGCCAGCAGTTTATCGCCGTCTACAGGGGCGTATGGCTACACCTTC. Its protein is CASSLSPSTGAYGYTF.